The text below deals with one T cell receptor beta chain. This entry is derived from a study of blood T cell repertoires in COVID-19. Study context: The samples span acute and convalescent COVID-19 from the United States, Italy and Spain.

The CDR3 runs to 15 residues. Germline V lookup: CDR1 KGHSH, CDR2 LQKENI. Deletions cut 3 bases from V and 0 bases from J, with 9 bases between. Clones were read by immunoSEQ multiplex PCR, and TCRdb kept only the in-frame ones, dropping some. The sample shows some 20,000 clones, about 85% of them seen only once. The receptor's source is a man between 65 and 79 years old with acute or convalescent COVID-19. The specimen sequenced was peripheral blood. The rearrangement joins TRBV18 to TRBJ1-5; D is uncertain. This CDR3 reads CASSPAKDSNQPQHF. CDR3 DNA: TGTGCCAGCTCACCTGCGAAAGATAGCAATCAGCCCCAGCATTTT.